This T cell receptor beta chain was sequenced for a study of T cell responses to AZD1222 COVID-19 vaccine. Trimming took off 2 bases at V and 5 bases at J, with 12 bases between the two ends. This CDR3 spans 15 amino acids. CDR1 and CDR2 from the germline V gene are SEHNR and FQNEAQ (reference sequence). Overall study results and limits: Only six people who got AZD1222 tested seropositive at baseline. The study found Spike-specific TCR breadth and depth rose after two AZD1222 doses. Sampling captured repertoires only after the peak T cell response.

This clone appeared a single time. Its antigen is as yet unknown. Sequencing used immunoSEQ multiplex PCR; TCRdb keeps in-frame clones, though not all of them. The repertoire has around 120,000 clones, roughly nine tenths of them found once; the top ten carry roughly 2.5%. The TCR originated in an adult who received the AZD1222 COVID-19 vaccine. The sequenced sample was peripheral blood, obtained 28 days after the second AZD1222 dose. V is TRBV7-9 and J is TRBJ2-2; either TRBD1 or TRBD2 may fit D (5 bases each). CDR3 sequence: CASSLSGTPTGELFF. CDR3 nucleotides: TGTGCCAGCAGCTTATCCGGGACCCCTACCGGGGAGCTGTTTTTT.